What follows is one T cell receptor beta chain and its context. The antigen is unknown. The entry originates in a study of shared clonotypes between healthy human individuals. Study results and caveats: With a few donors compared, 4.5% to 6.5% of naive CD4 clonotypes were shared.

Data came from immunoSEQ multiplex PCR; TCRdb stores just in-frame clones and leaves some out. The profile shows about 2.1 million clones, around 95% of them singletons. CD45RO-negative, CCR7-positively selected cells formed the naive CD8 fraction, excluding terminally differentiated effector memory CD45RA+ cells. The sequencing input was naive CD8+ T cells from PBMCs. The clonotype was recovered from a man aged 18 to 29 in good health. Some clones in this sample may be carry-over from other donors' samples.

CDR3: CASSRPDLPGHTEAFF. The CDR3 DNA is TGTGCCAGCAGCAGGCCGGACCTCCCCGGGCACACTGAAGCTTTCTTT. This chain links TRBV7-9 with TRBJ1-1; D unresolved. V was trimmed by 5 bases and J by 3 bases, leaving 19 bases between them. The length of the CDR3 is 16 residues. CDR1 and CDR2 from the germline V gene are SEHNR and FQNEAQ (reference sequence).